This TCR beta chain was profiled in a study of CD8 T cells in ankylosing spondylitis. This clonotype was recorded a few times. What it binds is unknown. TCRdb reprocessed the 5' RACE reads via MiXCR and lists one record per CDR3 protein. The sample comprises more than 600,000 distinct CDR3 sequences, 15% to 20% of which are singletons, and around a fifth rests with the top ten. The study's findings and limits: Several highly homologous variants made up a TCR beta motif that seemed to typify ankylosing spondylitis blood. Significant enrichment of disease-linked clones was reported in matched ankylosing spondylitis synovial fluid.

Sequencing was done on a sample of blood, either unsorted or a sorted T cell fraction (not recorded which). The receptor comes from a male donor with ankylosing spondylitis.

The chain's CDR3 is CASSDSPNRARGGYTF. DNA for the CDR3: TGTGCCAGCAGTGACTCCCCGAACAGGGCCAGAGGTGGCTACACCTTC. J is TRBJ1-2 and V is TRBV6-4; the D gene is possibly TRBD1 (6 bases). Trimming took 0 bases from V and 7 from J, leaving 18 bases between them. The CDR3 totals 16 residues. Germline-derived CDR1 and CDR2 are MRHNA and SNTAGT.